The rows below give T cell receptor beta chains drawn from one sample of a study of neoadjuvant anti-PD-1 for oral cavity cancer. The assay was immunoSEQ multiplex PCR, and TCRdb's table has in-frame clones only and misses some. This table has 15,000 or so clones, approximately 60% appearing once. The source material was PBMCs, sampled before nivolumab (anti-PD-1) treatment. These TCRs come from a person between 35 and 79 years old with oral cavity squamous cell carcinoma. Both conserved end residues are trimmed from each CDR3. Each record gives: J gene, V gene, CDR3 protein.

>TRBJ2-3|TRBV10-3
AISPKDTQY
>TRBJ1-1|TRBV5-6
ASSRGTGVVNTEAF
>TRBJ1-1|TRBV6-5
ASSYQRVQNTEAF
>TRBJ2-3|TRBV2
ASRGGTGSGADTQY
>TRBJ1-4|TRBV30
AWSKTTRSEKLF
>TRBJ2-3|TRBV29-1
SAQGLALTDTQY
>TRBJ2-7|TRBV27
ASSRTGTSGYEQY
>TRBJ2-7|TRBV11-2
ASSLGRQFVYEQY
>TRBJ1-1|TRBV5-1
ASSTSPDSTTPEAF
>TRBJ1-5|TRBV6-5
ASSYSKGGAEPQH
>TRBJ2-6|TRBV5-8
ASSWGAGSFSGANVLT
>TRBJ2-3|TRBV19
ATLRTGTSTDTQY
>TRBJ2-1|TRBV30
AWSVNRYNEQF
>TRBJ1-1|TRBV7-9
ASTRGGTEAF
>TRBJ2-7|TRBV6-5
ASSRTGRTYEQY
>TRBJ2-4|TRBV2
ASSPSTGNIAKNIQY
>TRBJ2-7|TRBV30
AWTWGGSNYEQY
>TRBJ2-2|TRBV29-1
SVGEQDRELF
>TRBJ1-2|TRBV28
ASSLGGVRGEGYT
>TRBJ1-2|TRBV5-1
ASSWIQGMAGYT
>TRBJ1-5|TRBV6-1
ASSEVVLNQPQH
>TRBJ2-1|TRBV15
ATSRDLNEQF
>TRBJ1-4|TRBV29-1
SVTDGNEKLF
>TRBJ2-2|TRBV29-1
SVEGPWQEGTGELF
>TRBJ2-5|TRBV27
ASSPPGLAGVYETQY
>TRBJ2-1|TRBV30
AWSVGLAVNEQF
>TRBJ2-3|TRBV2
ASSEIDTQY
>TRBJ2-5|TRBV19
ASSMGYYQETQY
>TRBJ2-7|TRBV6-6
ASSYFTLTYSYEQY
>TRBJ2-7|TRBV7-9
ASSFTGAEDEQY
>TRBJ2-7|TRBV5-6
ASSGELAATFYEQY